The clone carrying this TCR beta chain is judged medium-sized (0.01 to 0.1%). The entry originates in a study of immune reconstitution after stem cell transplant in scleroderma. Each CDR3 protein gets one entry after TCRdb re-called the RT-PCR reads with MiXCR. The data hold about 5,600 distinct CDR3 sequences, with 6.5% to 10% observed a single time. The V end was cut by 0 bases, the J end by 0 bases, with 6 bases between. CDR1 is SGHRS, CDR2 YFSETQ, per germline. The CDR3 sequence is 14 residues long. This chain connects TRBV5-1 to TRBJ1-1; D perhaps matches TRBD1 (5 bases). The sample was taken before or after autologous hematopoietic stem cell transplantation (not recorded which). The clonotype originates from a male donor with systemic sclerosis. CDR3: CASSLEQVNTEAFF. The CDR3 nucleotides are TGCGCCAGCAGCTTGGAACAGGTGAACACTGAAGCTTTCTTT.